This T cell receptor (beta chain) stems from a study of a mutant IDH1 vaccine in newly diagnosed glioma (dated by TCRdb to the early 2020s). For the wider study: Vaccination was initiated 4-6 weeks after radiotherapy alone, or concurrently with temozolomide cycles in the chemotherapy-containing groups. The roughly 33 treated patients were approximately 60% male and around 40% female, with a mean age of roughly 42 years. Prior to enrollment, patients had been given standard therapy consisting of radiotherapy alone, temozolomide alone, or radiochemotherapy with temozolomide, with the combination given to most patients. The week-35 safety follow-up took place at visit V12, and the week-47 end of study took place at visit V13. Peripheral blood was collected at six visits: V03 (baseline), V05, V07, V10, V12 and V13. For exploratory analyses, longitudinal TCRB deep sequencing was carried out in under 30 treated patients wherever samples were available.

Trimming at the junction amounts to 11 bases on V and 4 bases on J, and the germline ends lie 12 bases apart. CDR1 and CDR2, per the germline V gene, are SNHLY and FYNNEI. Spanning cysteine to phenylalanine, the CDR3 consists of 12 amino acids. The sequence is cut down to CDR3 DNA, 36 bases in frame from base 1. General conclusions and limits of the study: Availability determined which PBMC samples were chosen for TCRB deep sequencing. Immune responses induced by the vaccine were seen in about 93% of patients across multiple MHC alleles. Changes in the top peripheral T cell clonotypes picked up by TCRB sequencing did not appear to be linked to pseudoprogression. It was noted by the authors that analyses of patient blood samples could not be reproduced owing to sample limitations.

Points on this clone: This receptor's antigen is unknown. Base quality data are lacking; no much larger clone is found one base away.

Receptor amplification or capture employed the immunoSEQ multiplex PCR assay. Following the manufacturer's protocol, the hsTCRB Kit was used to amplify rearranged TCR beta chain sequences. An Illumina MiSeq was used to sequence the TCRB libraries. Turning to the authors' computational methods: The proprietary platform of the kit vendor was used for demultiplexing, trimming and gene mapping. TCRdb obtained this table from immuneACCESS and retained in-frame rearrangements with V and J assigned. These tables miss some clones; where compared with another copy, unresolved V genes account for less than half of the shortfall, and the remainder is unexplained. D and trimming were read from the DNA, whereas the V and J calls and clone size are those reported in that table. For this sample there are approximately 52,000 clones; 76% appear just once. 4% to 5.5% of the sample comes from the top ten. The time point tag for this specimen amounts to: week 47, end of study. Each vaccine dose was 300 ug of a 20-mer mutant IDH1 peptide in Montanide, given subcutaneously with topical imiquimod. Eight vaccinations were administered to patients in weeks 1, 3, 5, 7, 11, 15, 19 and 23, corresponding to visits V03 through V10. The donors had newly diagnosed IDH1-mutant astrocytomas of WHO grade 3 or 4 that showed loss of nuclear ATRX. The samples were drawn from NOA16, a multicentre, single-arm, open-label phase I trial in Germany that tested a mutant IDH1 peptide vaccine in humans for the first time. The DNeasy Blood and Tissue Kit was used to extract genomic DNA from EDTA blood for TCRB sequencing.

This TCR derives from a woman aged 40 to 50 with glioma. Some clones in this sample may be carry-over from other donors' samples. The sample was PBMCs, taken from a glioma patient whose treatment included an IDH1 peptide vaccine. Rearrangement joined TRBV2 to TRBJ2-1, with the D gene uncertain. The DNA sequence follows: TGTGCCGCACGCATTGGGTACAATGAGCAGTTCTTC. Its translation is CAARIGYNEQFF.